This T cell receptor beta chain derives from a study of shared clonotypes between healthy human individuals (dated by TCRdb to 2019 to 2021). In the study overall: The cohort included three men and a couple of women between 18 and 49 years of age. To estimate repertoire size and how much clonotype sharing occurs between individuals, the study deeply sequenced the blood TCR repertoires of 5 or 6 healthy adults. To increase sequencing depth and limit assay-specific biases, different laboratories used diverse techniques to prepare libraries and sequence TCR repertoires. Each donor's leukapheresis produced roughly between about 0.8 and 10 billion PBMCs. Per donor, three plates each were used for CD4 naive and CD4 memory, two for CD8 naive, and one for CD8 memory. Study-wide conclusions, independent of this receptor: When a few donors were compared, the shared fraction of clonotypes was around 5.1% for naive CD4, around 3.5% for naive CD8, 2.3% for memory CD4, and about 0.36% for memory CD8. Naive subsets generally had larger estimated clonotype richness than memory subsets did. The small number of donors limited the genetic and exposure-history diversity represented. Pairwise subsampling indicated that sequencing depth was expected to affect the degree of clonotype sharing among donors. Compared with non-shared clonotypes, the clonotypes found in all four sorted-subset donors had higher generation probabilities. Sampling was restricted to blood, and TCR repertoires in tissues likely differ from the TCR repertoires found in blood. Incomplete sequencing was indicated by rarefaction of sorted-subset datasets, despite the large sequencing depth.

Using the deep immunoSEQ assay, multiplex PCR amplified TCR CDR3 regions from genomic DNA. Extracted genomic DNA from each cell subset was distributed evenly across all wells of several immunoSEQ 96-well plates, and each plate was treated as a replicate. Each replicate PCR for sorted subsets received around 200 ng genomic DNA, equal to roughly 33,000 T cell genomes. Purified libraries were quantified with a Qubit 3.0 fluorometer, sized on a Bioanalyzer 2100, and re-quantified with the KAPA Library Quantification kit. Every immunoSEQ 96-well plate was sequenced on a dedicated single-read 150-cycle Illumina NextSeq 550 flow cell. The study's own analysis went as follows. Because only junctional sequences without quality scores were contained in the immunoSEQ output, filtering matching that applied to full-length reads could not be performed. To assign V/J genes and CDR3, sequences were annotated using PyIR, a Python wrapper for IgBLAST v1.9, with IMGT germline references. Any read was removed if the V/J assignment was weak (E-value above 1e-6), the CDR3 was missing, or the read contained stop codons, out-of-frame junctions, or ambiguous translated residues. V3J clonotypes were defined by identical inferred V gene, J gene, and CDR3 amino acid sequence. The percentage overlap between two repertoires was calculated by dividing the number of shared unique clonotypes by the size of the smaller repertoire. RTK rarefaction, the Chao1 estimator, and Recon v2.1 estimates of unobserved clonotypes were used to assess repertoire richness. Generation probabilities for all TCRbeta clonotypes obtained by the gDNA method from a handful of donors were computed using OLGA. What TCRdb holds here is the immuneACCESS table cut down to in-frame rearrangements. Part of the clones is not present; checked against another copy, under half of the missing clones reflect an unresolved V gene, and the others are unexplained. The DNA was the basis for D and trimming; V, J and clone size are from that table. The sample table shows 2,100,000 or so clones, and 90% to 96% are seen once. The ten largest clones capture around 0.13% of the sample.

The CDR3 contains 19 residues, cysteine and phenylalanine counted. Solely the CDR3 DNA is kept, with 57 bases framed from the first base. For this chain, trimming is 3 bases at the V end and 1 base at the J end, and the number of junction bases without a gene match is 15. Reading the germline V gene gives CDR1 SGHVS and CDR2 FNYEAQ. The donors were healthy, HIV-negative adults who had no recently reported acute infections or vaccinations. Only Caucasian adults living in Nashville, Tennessee, USA were represented among the donors. Magnetic negative selection was used to enrich CD4+ T cells, after which naive cells were positively selected on CD45RA and the negative fraction became the memory subset. Blood was obtained by leukapheresis, after which PBMCs were separated by Ficoll-Histopaque density gradient centrifugation and cryopreserved in liquid nitrogen vapor phase. Analytical flow cytometry was used to check the purity and quantity of every magnetically sorted T cell population. Each sorted fraction had its genomic DNA isolated and then quantified by UV absorbance on a Nanodrop 2000c.

In the case of this clone: The clone's antigen remains unknown. Base qualities are not recorded, but no much larger clone differs from it by a single base.

Source material: naive CD4+ T cells sorted from blood. Per the publication, the cell subset or site label means: CD45RA+ positively selected. Here the chain combines TRBV7-6 and TRBJ2-5; TRBD1 fits 9 bases in the junction. The sequence was collected from a man younger than 35 in good health. Read as DNA, the sequence is TGTGCCAGCAGCTTCCCCCTCGGATATGGGACAGGGCTCCAAGAGACCCAGTACTTC. Its amino acids are CASSFPLGYGTGLQETQYF.